This entry lists 8 T cell receptor beta chains sequenced from one sample in a study of shared clonotypes between healthy human individuals. The protocol was immunoSEQ multiplex PCR, while the TCRdb copy is restricted to in-frame clones and leaves out a portion. The table shows about 1.5 million clones, with around 98% occurring only once. The sample comprised naive CD4+ T cells sorted from blood. Subset defined: CD45RA+ positively selected. The source of these receptors is a man younger than 45 in good health.

The chain joins TRBV11-3 to TRBJ2-7; D may be TRBD1 (6 bases). The CDR3 sequence is 13 residues long. Germline CDR1 is SGHNT and CDR2 is YENEEA. V shed 3 bases and J shed 5 bases, with 11 bases lying between them. The CDR3 loop is CASSFTGSDEQYF. Here the CDR3 DNA reads TGTGCCAGCAGCTTCACAGGGAGCGACGAGCAGTACTTC.

The rearrangement links TRBV5-4 to TRBJ2-1, with TRBD1 matching over 11 bases. The junction had 5 bases not matched to a gene; V was cut back by 4 bases and J by 2 bases. The CDR3 contains 16 residues. The V gene's germline CDR1 is SGHNT and CDR2 YYREEE (reference sequence). The chain's CDR3 is CASSPGTGGAYNEQFF. CDR3 nucleotide sequence: TGTGCCAGCAGCCCAGGGACAGGGGGTGCCTACAATGAGCAGTTCTTC.

The V and J genes are TRBV5-5 and TRBJ2-7; the match to TRBD2 covers 7 bases. This CDR3 has 15 amino acids. Germline V gives CDR1 SGHKS, CDR2 YYEKEE (reference sequence). With 0 bases clipped from V and 3 bases from J, the junction kept 6 bases outside the gene matches. In nucleotides, the CDR3 is TGTGCCAGCAGCTTGGGGACTAGGACGTTCTACGAGCAGTACTTC. Translation gives CASSLGTRTFYEQYF.

The chain carries TRBV11-2 and TRBJ1-5, with 7 bases aligning to TRBD1. CDR3 length: 18 residues. Per germline, CDR1 SGHAT and CDR2 FQNNGV. V dropped 0 bases and J dropped 1; count of bases not matched to a gene: 9. In DNA form, the CDR3 reads TGTGCCAGCAGCTTAGATCGAGGGGGCATCCGAAGCAATCAGCCCCAGCATTTT. It is translated as CASSLDRGGIRSNQPQHF.

This chain links TRBV7-6 with TRBJ1-1, with D maybe TRBD1 (6 bases). Germline assignment: CDR1 SGHVS and CDR2 FNYEAQ. V was pared by 1 base and J by 2 bases, with 14 bases between. The CDR3 extends over 16 amino acids. The DNA of the CDR3 is TGTGCCAGCAGCTTAGACCCGACAGGAATTAACACTGAAGCTTTCTTT. Translation: CASSLDPTGINTEAFF.

The chain combines TRBV18 with TRBJ2-2; 9 bases agree with TRBD2. The germline gives CDR1 KGHSH, CDR2 LQKENI. Losses at the gene ends were 2 bases for V and 4 bases for J; bases not matched to a gene: 11. The CDR3 is 18 amino acids. Here the CDR3 DNA reads TGTGCCAGCTCACCAAGGGCTAGCGGGAACATCCGCACCGGGGAGCTGTTTTTT. Translation gives CASSPRASGNIRTGELFF.

This chain connects TRBV28 to TRBJ2-7; a possible D gene is TRBD2 (5 bases). Per the germline V gene, CDR1 is MDHEN and CDR2 is SYDVKM. V was shortened by 6 bases and J by 4 bases, with 16 bases between the two germline ends. The CDR3 runs to 14 residues. CDR3 nucleotide sequence: TGTGCCAGCAGCCAGGACCTCGGGGTGTACGAGCAGTACTTC. It encodes CASSQDLGVYEQYF. The full variable domain, with the rest looked up from reference TRBV28 and TRBJ2-7, is DVKVTQSSRYLVKRTGEKVFLECVQDMDHENMFWYRQDPGLGLRLIYFSYDVKMKEKGDIPEGYSVSREKKERFSLILESASTNQTSMYLCASSQDLGVYEQYFGPGTRLTVT.

This sequence joins TRBV7-6 and TRBJ2-1, with 7 bases matching TRBD1. The CDR3 totals 17 residues. After removal of 5 bases from V and 9 bases from J, the junction contained 19 bases not matched to a gene. CDR1 SGHVS and CDR2 FNYEAQ come from the germline V gene. The chain's CDR3 is CASSPGQSNLHRVEQFF. CDR3 DNA sequence: TGTGCCAGCAGCCCGGGACAGTCCAACCTCCACCGAGTTGAGCAGTTCTTC.